The next 5 T cell receptor beta chains were all read from a single sample in a study of graft-versus-host responses after intestinal transplantation. CFSE-labeled responder cells (around 200,000) were plated with around 200,000 irradiated, violet-dye-labeled stimulator cells. The repertoire was sequenced with immunoSEQ multiplex PCR; TCRdb's copy has only in-frame clones and lacks some. The sample includes about 15,000 clones, roughly two fifths of them seen just once. Sequences were derived from alloreactive CD8+ T cells from a mixed lymphocyte reaction culture, sampled before intestinal transplant. Documented subset: CFSE-low proliferating T cells sorted from roughly 6-day pre-transplant mixed lymphocyte reaction (GvH or HvG direction). The receptors were gathered from a human patient who received an intestinal transplant.

CDR3 in DNA: TGCGCCAGCAGCCCTAGGACTAGCGGGGGCTATTATTTAGAGACCCAGTACTTC. It encodes CASSPRTSGGYYLETQYF. The chain carries TRBV5-1 and TRBJ2-5; the match to TRBD2 covers 13 bases. With V trimmed by 4 bases and J by 4 bases, 13 bases remained unmatched. This CDR3 contains 18 residues. Per the germline V gene, CDR1 is SGHRS and CDR2 is YFSETQ.

This clone was found a few times. The gene calls are TRBV4-3 and TRBJ2-7, with D perhaps TRBD2 (5 bases). V was pared by 4 bases and J by 3 bases, with 16 bases between. The CDR3 covers 15 residues. Looked up from germline, CDR1 is LGHNA and CDR2 is YSLEER. The chain's CDR3 is CASSPLGLPGYEQYF. The CDR3 bases are TGCGCCAGCAGCCCACTCGGACTCCCGGGCTACGAGCAGTACTTC.

This clone was found a few times. This CDR3 is CASSRYPPGSVETQYF. The CDR3 nucleotides are TGCGCCAGCAGCCGATACCCCCCGGGGAGTGTAGAGACCCAGTACTTC. The gene calls are TRBV4-1 and TRBJ2-5; possibly TRBD2 for D (5 bases). The CDR3 has 16 amino acids. CDR1 is MGHRA and CDR2 is YSYEKL in the germline V gene. V was trimmed by 4 bases and J by 4 bases, leaving 19 bases between them.

This clone appeared a few times. The V call is TRBV30, the J call TRBJ1-3, with a weak D call TRBD1 (5 bases). Trimming took off 2 bases at V and 2 bases at J, with 10 bases between the two ends. Germline CDR1 reads GTSNPN; CDR2 reads SVGIG (reference sequence). CDR3 length: 14 residues. This CDR3 reads CAWSTGTPGNTIYF. The CDR3 nucleotides are TGTGCCTGGAGTACGGGGACTCCTGGAAACACCATATATTTT.

V is TRBV5-1 and J is TRBJ2-1; 13 bases line up with TRBD2. The CDR3 is 19 residues long. Trimming at V came to 3 bases and at J to 0 bases, leaving 9 bases not matched to a gene. Per the germline V gene, CDR1 is SGHRS and CDR2 is YFSETQ. The CDR3 protein is CASSWGTSGVPFSYNEQFF. CDR3 coding DNA: TGCGCCAGCAGCTGGGGGACTAGCGGGGTACCTTTCTCCTACAATGAGCAGTTCTTC.